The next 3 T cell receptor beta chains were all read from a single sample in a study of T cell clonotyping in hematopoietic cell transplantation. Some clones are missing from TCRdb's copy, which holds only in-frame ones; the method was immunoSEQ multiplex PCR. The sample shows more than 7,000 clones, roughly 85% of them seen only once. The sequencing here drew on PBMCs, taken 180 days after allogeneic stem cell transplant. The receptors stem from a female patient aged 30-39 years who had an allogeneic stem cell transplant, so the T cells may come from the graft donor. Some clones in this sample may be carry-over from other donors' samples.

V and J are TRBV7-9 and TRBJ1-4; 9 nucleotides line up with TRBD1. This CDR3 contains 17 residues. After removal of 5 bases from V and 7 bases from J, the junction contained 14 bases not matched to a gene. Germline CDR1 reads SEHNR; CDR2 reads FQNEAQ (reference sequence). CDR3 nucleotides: TGTGCCAGCAGCGGGGCGAATCTGGACAGGGGTAGTGAAAAACTGTTTTTT. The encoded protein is CASSGANLDRGSEKLFF.

The CDR3 nucleotides read TGTGCCAGCAGCTCCAGGGGGTTTGGTCAGCCCCAGCATTTT. Amino acid sequence: CASSSRGFGQPQHF. The chain is built from TRBV13 and TRBJ1-5; 7 positions agree with TRBD1. The CDR3 runs to 14 residues. In germline, CDR1 is PRHDT, CDR2 FYEKMQ (reference sequence). The ends lost 4 bases at V and 6 bases at J; junction bases unmatched: 6.

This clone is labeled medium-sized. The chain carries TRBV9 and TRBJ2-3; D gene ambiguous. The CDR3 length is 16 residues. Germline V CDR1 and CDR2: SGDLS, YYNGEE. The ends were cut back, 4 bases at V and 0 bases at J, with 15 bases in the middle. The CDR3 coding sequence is TGTGCCAGCAGCCCGTCAAAAAGTACTAGCACAGATACGCAGTATTTT. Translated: CASSPSKSTSTDTQYF.